The source of this T cell receptor beta chain is a study of blood T cell repertoires in COVID-19. This study enrolled people aged 18 to 89 from about 26 US geographic areas. Clinical histories supplied by participants themselves formed the basis of cohort assignment. Two negative PCRs, clearance, or symptom resolution had been documented for recovered Cohort 3 donors. Trimming removed 1 base at V and 3 bases at J, with 10 bases between. The CDR3 totals 16 residues. Germline V lookup: CDR1 LGHNA, CDR2 YNFKEQ. The repertoire was sequenced with immunoSEQ multiplex PCR; TCRdb's copy has only in-frame clones and lacks some. The sample lists around 210,000 clones; roughly 90% were seen once.

The genes are TRBV4-2 and TRBJ1-6; D not resolved. Sequencing input: PBMCs or T cells enriched from blood (not recorded which). This sequence was found in a woman in her late teens or twenties who had recovered from COVID-19. CDR3 coding DNA: TGTGCCAGCAGCCAAGTTCCAGAGGTCTATAATTCACCCCTCCACTTT. Amino acids: CASSQVPEVYNSPLHF.